What follows are 21 T cell receptor beta chains derived from one specimen sequenced in a study of vaccination effects on CD4 cells after COVID-19 (dated 2022 in TCRdb). Antigens for these TCRs are unknown. Library prep was done by the immunoSEQ multiplex PCR assay. Imported from immuneACCESS, the table was reduced by TCRdb to in-frame sequences with V and J called. These copies leave out some clones; in studies compared against another copy, an unresolved V gene accounts for under half, and the cause of the remainder is not known. The sample records about 12,000 clones, roughly 70% of which are singletons. Of the sample, approximately 8.9% is held by the ten largest clones. The ViraFEST assay stimulated PBMC with viral peptide pools and then used TCR sequencing to identify antigen-specific CD4+ T cell clonotypes by expansion. After around ten days of culture, CD4+ T cells were isolated with the EasySep CD4+ T cell isolation kit. Participants received two doses of either the BNT162b2 or the mRNA-1273 mRNA SARS-CoV-2 vaccine.

The input for sequencing was CD4+ T cells from PBMCs cultured with SARS-CoV-2 spike peptides, taken after COVID-19 vaccination. The cell subset or site label of this sample denotes: SARS-CoV-2 spike overlapping peptide pool stimulation. The receptors originated from a human donor who received a COVID-19 vaccine.

The rearrangement uses TRBV18 and TRBJ2-7, with TRBD2 identical over 7 bases. Per germline, CDR1 KGHSH and CDR2 LQKENI. There are 14 residues in the CDR3. The junction had 11 bases not matched to a gene; V was cut back by 6 bases and J by 6 bases. This chain's CDR3 is CASSRLAGVSEQYF. The CDR3 DNA reads as TGTGCCAGCTCCCGTCTGGCGGGAGTATCCGAGCAGTACTTC.

This clone appeared once. J is TRBJ2-1 and V is TRBV2; 11 bases line up with TRBD2. Germline CDR1 is SNHLY and CDR2 is FYNNEI. J gave up 8 bases and V 2 bases, and 8 bases lay outside the gene matches. The CDR3 consists of 16 residues. The CDR3 here is CASSERASGRRYEQFF. Here the CDR3 DNA reads TGTGCCAGCAGTGAAAGGGCTAGCGGGAGGAGGTATGAGCAGTTCTTC.

The V and J genes are TRBV19 and TRBJ1-3, with D unclear. The CDR3 runs 17 residues. Per the germline V gene, CDR1 is LNHDA and CDR2 is SQIVND (reference sequence). V was shortened by 1 base and J by 0 bases, with 13 bases between the two germline ends. CDR3 sequence (DNA): TGTGCCAGTAGTATAGGGTCACAGCGATTCTCTGGAAACACCATATATTTT. Amino acids: CASSIGSQRFSGNTIYF.

The sample holds a few counts of this clone. The chain carries TRBV4-1 and TRBJ2-2; D may be TRBD2 (6 bases). The CDR3 covers 15 residues. The germline V and J ends were trimmed by 4 bases and 5 bases, with 14 bases remaining between them. Germline CDR1 is MGHRA and CDR2 is YSYEKL. CDR3 region: CASSLSGGVTGELFF. CDR3 nucleotide sequence: TGCGCCAGCAGCCTAAGTGGAGGGGTGACCGGGGAGCTGTTTTTT.

Here the CDR3 DNA reads TGTGCCAGTAGTCTCCGGACGCATATGAACACTGAAGCTTTCTTT. Its translation: CASSLRTHMNTEAFF. The rearrangement joins TRBV19 to TRBJ1-1; the D is unclear. The V gene lost 5 bases and the J gene lost 0 bases, with 13 bases spanning the gap. The length of the CDR3 is 15 residues. From germline, CDR1 is LNHDA and CDR2 SQIVND (reference sequence).

V and J are TRBV19 and TRBJ1-4; TRBD1 matches at 8 bases. CDR1 is LNHDA and CDR2 is SQIVND in the germline V gene (reference sequence). V shed 6 bases and J 0 bases; nucleotides not matched to a gene: 0. The CDR3 spans 14 residues. The CDR3 sequence is CASRQGATNEKLFF. The CDR3 nucleotides read TGTGCCAGTAGACAGGGGGCAACTAATGAAAAACTGTTTTTT.

This clone came up once. V usage is TRBV19 and J usage is TRBJ1-2, with unresolved D. Looked up from germline, CDR1 is LNHDA and CDR2 is SQIVND (reference sequence). V lost 3 bases to trimming and J lost 3 bases, with 14 bases between them. The CDR3 loop spans 15 amino acids. The CDR3, as DNA: TGTGCCAGTAGTATCATGGGCAGAAAAGACTATGGCTACACCTTC. Its translation: CASSIMGRKDYGYTF.

This rearrangement joins TRBV5-1 to TRBJ2-6; no firm D call. The V end lost 1 base, the J end lost 1 base, and 3 bases lay between the germline ends. The germline gives CDR1 SGHRS, CDR2 YFSETQ. The CDR3 contains 14 residues. CDR3 coding DNA: TGCGCCAGCAGCTTGAGATCTGGGGCCAACGTCCTGACTTTC. Protein product: CASSLRSGANVLTF.

The chain links TRBV11-3 to TRBJ1-1; TRBD1 agrees at 9 bases. Per germline, CDR1 SGHNT and CDR2 YENEEA. The CDR3 is 15 amino acids. Losses at the gene ends were 5 bases for V and 1 base for J; bases not matched to a gene: 5. CDR3 sequence reads: CASSLGQGSNTEAFF. The DNA for the CDR3 is TGTGCCAGCAGCCTGGGACAGGGCTCGAACACTGAAGCTTTCTTT.

The J gene is TRBJ1-4, the V gene TRBV18; weak D call: TRBD1 (5 bases). Germline V gives CDR1 KGHSH, CDR2 LQKENI. CDR3 length: 14 residues. V lost 4 bases, J lost 1 base, and 7 bases lay in between. DNA of the CDR3: TGTGCCAGCTCACTGGGGGGAACTAATGAAAAACTGTTTTTT. Residues: CASSLGGTNEKLFF.

The V gene is TRBV4-1, the J gene TRBJ2-5; 13 positions agree with TRBD2. The CDR3 totals 17 residues. With V trimmed by 3 bases and J by 5 bases, 9 bases remained unmatched. Germline assignment: CDR1 MGHRA and CDR2 YSYEKL. The DNA of the CDR3 is TGCGCCAGCAGCCACCGACTAGCGGGGGGCCAGGGGGAGACCCAGTACTTC. This gives the protein CASSHRLAGGQGETQYF.

The CDR3, as DNA: TGTGCCAGTAAGACAGGGTTCAATCAGCCCCAGCATTTT. This encodes CASKTGFNQPQHF. The V call is TRBV12-3 or TRBV12-4, the J call TRBJ1-5, with 7 bases matching TRBD1. The CDR3 runs to 13 residues. V dropped 9 bases and J dropped 3; count of bases not matched to a gene: 5.

By sample share, this clone is medium-sized (0.01 to 0.1%). This chain uses TRBV14 with TRBJ1-2; D possibly corresponds to TRBD1 (5 bases). CDR3 length: 14 residues. The V gene's germline CDR1 is SGHDN and CDR2 FVKESK. The ends were cut back, 4 bases at V and 8 bases at J, with 17 bases in the middle. CDR3: CASSPNRGLGGYTF. DNA of the CDR3: TGTGCCAGCAGCCCGAACCGGGGGTTGGGGGGCTACACCTTC. Supplemented by reference TRBV14 and TRBJ1-2, the full variable domain reads EAGVTQFPSHSVIEKGQTVTLRCDPISGHDNLYWYRRVMGKEIKFLLHFVKESKQDESGMPNNRFLAERTGGTYSTLKVQPAELEDSGVYFCASSPNRGLGGYTFGSGTRLTVV.

The chain recombines TRBV6-2 or TRBV6-3 with TRBJ1-1; D may be TRBD1 (6 bases). V gave up 8 bases and J gave up 4 bases, with 20 bases separating them. This CDR3 contains 15 residues. Per the germline V gene, CDR1 is MNHEY and CDR2 is SVGEGT. The CDR3 DNA is TGTGCCAGCGGCCATCCGATGAGGGGGGGCACTGAAGCTTTCTTT. This sequence encodes CASGHPMRGGTEAFF.

J is TRBJ1-2 and V is TRBV5-1; D remains unclear. The CDR3 extends over 11 amino acids. CDR1 is SGHRS and CDR2 is YFSETQ in the germline V gene. Deletions cut 4 bases from V and 5 bases from J, with 6 bases between. The CDR3 spells CASSKNYGYTF. Here the CDR3 DNA reads TGCGCCAGCAGCAAAAATTATGGCTACACCTTC.

V usage is TRBV5-4 and J usage is TRBJ1-2, with 8 bases aligning to TRBD1. V dropped 4 bases and J dropped 4; count of bases not matched to a gene: 9. From germline, CDR1 is SGHNT and CDR2 YYREEE (reference sequence). The CDR3 contains 15 residues. CDR3 DNA: TGTGCCAGCAGCCTAGACAGGGGCGGCGGCTATGGCTACACCTTC. It encodes CASSLDRGGGYGYTF.

The V gene is TRBV7-8, the J gene TRBJ1-2, with TRBD1 identical over 11 bases. J was trimmed by 5 bases and V by 0 bases; bases with no gene match: 5. From germline, CDR1 is SGHVS and CDR2 FQNEAQ. This CDR3 comprises 16 residues. In DNA form, the CDR3 reads TGTGCCAGCAGCTTAGCTGGACAGGGGGCGCGTTATGGCTACACCTTC. This sequence encodes CASSLAGQGARYGYTF.

The chain couples TRBV3-1 (or the pseudogene TRBV3-2) to TRBJ2-4, with 9 bases fitting TRBD2. Germline V gene sequence: CDR1 LGHDT, CDR2 YNNKEL (reference sequence). This CDR3 contains 15 residues. V lost 4 bases to trimming and J lost 6 bases; unmatched junction nucleotides: 7. The DNA for the CDR3 is TGTGCCAGCAGCCCCGGGGTGACTAGCGGAAACATTCAGTACTTC. It translates to CASSPGVTSGNIQYF.

The V gene is TRBV20-1, the J gene TRBJ2-7, with 10 bases identical to TRBD1. V trimming: 3 bases; J trimming: 2 bases; junction bases outside the gene matches: 4. CDR3 length equals 14 residues. Germline CDR1 DFQATT, CDR2 SNEGSKA (reference sequence). The CDR3 is CSASGDRGPYEQYF. CDR3 nucleotides: TGCAGTGCTAGTGGGGACAGGGGACCCTACGAGCAGTACTTC.

The DNA for the CDR3 is TGTGCCAGCAGCTCCTGGACTAGCGGGAGAGGTCGTGAGACCCAGTACTTC. Protein product: CASSSWTSGRGRETQYF. The genes are TRBV5-8 and TRBJ2-5, with 13 bases matching TRBD2. Germline loops: CDR1 SGHTS, CDR2 YDEGEE. The CDR3 runs 17 residues. The V segment lost 3 bases and the J segment 5 bases; nucleotides outside the gene matches: 10.

The chain couples TRBV9 to TRBJ2-7; no firm D call. The CDR3 spans 12 residues. Deletions cut 3 bases from V and 1 base from J, with 5 bases between. Germline V gene data show CDR1 as SGDLS and CDR2 as YYNGEE. The CDR3 spells CASSGVSYEQYF. The CDR3 DNA follows: TGTGCCAGCAGCGGGGTTTCCTACGAGCAGTACTTC.